The 17 T cell receptor beta chains reported below all come from one sample, sequenced in a study of blood T cell repertoires in COVID-19. The protocol was immunoSEQ multiplex PCR, while the TCRdb copy is restricted to in-frame clones and leaves out a portion. The sample has approximately 250,000 clones; 86% are singletons. The source material was peripheral blood. The receptor source for this set is a woman between 55 and 75 years old who had recovered from COVID-19.

The rearrangement uses TRBV11-1 and TRBJ2-7; 9 bases line up with TRBD1. CDR3 size: 14 residues. The trim removed 5 bases at V and 2 bases at J, leaving 4 bases unmatched. Germline V lookup: CDR1 SGHAT, CDR2 FQDESV (reference sequence). As DNA, the CDR3 is TGTGCCAGCAGCGCCGACAGGGGGGCCTACGAGCAGTACTTC. Amino acids: CASSADRGAYEQYF. Supplemented by reference TRBV11-1 and TRBJ2-7, the full variable domain reads EAEVAQSPRYKITEKSQAVAFWCDPISGHATLYWYRQILGQGPELLVQFQDESVVDDSQLPKDRFSAERLKGVDSTLKIQPAELGDSAMYLCASSADRGAYEQYFGPGTRLTVT.

The rearrangement links TRBV5-6 to TRBJ2-5, with 8 bases identical to TRBD2. The germline CDR1 and CDR2 sequences are SGHDT and YYEEEE. V gave up 1 base and J gave up 2 bases; unmatched junction bases: 4. The CDR3 is 15 amino acids. This CDR3 reads CASSLTSGLQETQYF. The CDR3 coding sequence is TGTGCCAGCAGCTTGACTAGCGGATTACAAGAGACCCAGTACTTC.

This sequence joins TRBV9 and TRBJ2-3; 11 positions agree with TRBD2. The CDR3 runs 16 residues. The germline V gene encodes CDR1 SGDLS and CDR2 YYNGEE. The V and J ends lost 4 bases and 6 bases, in that order; junction bases with no gene match: 10. The chain's CDR3 is CASSLNGLAGRDTQYF. DNA of the CDR3: TGTGCCAGCAGCCTCAACGGACTAGCGGGTCGGGATACGCAGTATTTT.

The V gene is TRBV5-6, the J gene TRBJ1-2, with D tentatively TRBD1 (5 bases). Germline assignment: CDR1 SGHDT and CDR2 YYEEEE. This CDR3 is built from 18 residues. V lost 3 bases, J lost 8 bases, and 29 bases lay in between. The CDR3 loop reads CASSSYATEWGEPGGYTF. CDR3 DNA sequence: TGTGCCAGCAGCTCTTATGCCACCGAATGGGGCGAGCCTGGGGGCTACACCTTC. The full variable domain, rest sourced from reference TRBV5-6 and TRBJ1-2, is DAGVTQSPTHLIKTRGQQVTLRCSPKSGHDTVSWYQQALGQGPQFIFQYYEEEERQRGNFPDRFSGHQFPNYSSELNVNALLLGDSALYLCASSSYATEWGEPGGYTFGSGTRLTVV.

The chain employs TRBV27 and TRBJ2-3; 8 positions match TRBD2. The germline V gene has CDR1 MNHEY and CDR2 SMNVEV (reference sequence). V gave up 9 bases and J gave up 9 bases; unmatched junction bases: 8. CDR3 length: 12 residues. CDR3 DNA sequence: TGTGCCAGGTTAGCGGGGATGGAAACGCAGTATTTT. Amino acid sequence: CARLAGMETQYF.

The J gene is TRBJ2-1, the V gene TRBV3-1 (or the pseudogene TRBV3-2); TRBD2 aligns across 7 bases. This CDR3 comprises 15 residues. V gave up 5 bases and J gave up 7 bases; unmatched junction bases: 11. Germline CDR1 and CDR2: LGHDT and YNNKEL (reference sequence). The CDR3 DNA sequence: TGTGCCAGCAGCTTCCGGCGGGGGAGTAATAATGAGCAGTTCTTC. Protein product: CASSFRRGSNNEQFF.

The chain recombines TRBV11-2 with TRBJ2-4; TRBD1 is a possible D gene (5 bases). V lost 0 bases and J lost 4, with 13 bases in between. The CDR3 spans 16 residues. Germline loops: CDR1 SGHAT, CDR2 FQNNGV. The CDR3 bases are TGTGCCAGCAGCTTAGATGCGGCAGGGATTAAAAACATTCAGTACTTC. Protein product: CASSLDAAGIKNIQYF.

DNA for the CDR3: TGTGCCAGCAGTTTATCGCGACAGGGGGCGCGGGAGACCCAGTACTTC. Translated, it gives CASSLSRQGARETQYF. V is TRBV27 and J is TRBJ2-5; 10 positions agree with TRBD1. CDR3 length: 16 residues. The V gene end was trimmed by 0 bases and the J gene end by 5 bases; junction bases not matched to a gene: 6. In germline, CDR1 is MNHEY, CDR2 SMNVEV (reference sequence).

The sample holds a few counts of this clone. This rearrangement joins TRBV5-6 to TRBJ1-6, with 7 positions matching TRBD1. This CDR3 is 13 amino acids long. The V and J ends lost 4 bases and 10 bases, in that order; junction bases with no gene match: 5. Germline CDR1 SGHDT, CDR2 YYEEEE. The CDR3 DNA reads TGTGCCAGCAGCCAGGGGGGCGGCTCACCCCTCCACTTT. It codes for CASSQGGGSPLHF.

The chain carries TRBV4-1 and TRBJ1-4, with D possibly being TRBD1 (6 bases). Trimming pared 0 bases from V and 8 bases from J, leaving 7 bases between. This CDR3 has 13 amino acids. CDR1 and CDR2 from the germline V gene are MGHRA and YSYEKL. CDR3 loop: CASSQDTGEKLFF. The CDR3 DNA reads TGCGCCAGCAGCCAAGACACAGGGGAAAAACTGTTTTTT.

This sequence joins TRBV28 and TRBJ1-2; 11 bases line up with TRBD1. This CDR3 comprises 16 residues. The V gene's germline CDR1 is MDHEN and CDR2 SYDVKM. J lost 2 bases, V lost 4 bases, and 6 bases had no gene match. The CDR3 DNA reads as TGTGCCAGCAGTTCGTCCGGGACAGGGGGAAACTATGGCTACACCTTC. This sequence encodes CASSSSGTGGNYGYTF.

This rearrangement joins TRBV10-3 to TRBJ1-2; possibly TRBD1 for D (5 bases). CDR3 length: 12 amino acids. V shed 3 bases and J shed 4 bases, with 6 bases lying between them. CDR1 is ENHRY, CDR2 SYGVKD, per germline. DNA of the CDR3: TGTGCCATCAGTGATGACAGCTATGGCTACACCTTC. Protein: CAISDDSYGYTF.

This sequence joins TRBV19 and TRBJ1-1; possible D gene TRBD1, 5 bases. V lost 0 bases, J lost 4 bases, and 12 bases lay in between. The CDR3 contains 15 residues. In germline, CDR1 is LNHDA, CDR2 SQIVND (reference sequence). The CDR3 sequence: CASSIEQAGGTEAFF. The DNA of the CDR3 is TGTGCCAGTAGTATAGAACAGGCTGGCGGCACTGAAGCTTTCTTT.

The chain uses TRBV6-6 and TRBJ1-6, with D maybe TRBD1 (5 bases). Germline-derived CDR1 and CDR2 are MNHNY and SVGAGI (reference sequence). V gave up 7 bases and J gave up 8 bases, with 21 bases separating them. This CDR3 has 16 residues. The CDR3: CASTLELGGRDSPLHF. Here the CDR3 DNA reads TGTGCCAGCACCCTTGAACTGGGGGGAAGGGATTCACCCCTCCACTTT.

This sequence joins TRBV11-1 and TRBJ1-6; 9 positions agree with TRBD1. The V and J ends lost 5 bases and 3 bases, in that order; junction bases with no gene match: 2. Germline V gene data show CDR1 as SGHAT and CDR2 as FQDESV (reference sequence). The CDR3 contains 15 residues. CDR3 DNA sequence: TGTGCCAGCAGCAAGGACAGGGGCTATAATTCACCCCTCCACTTT. Protein product: CASSKDRGYNSPLHF.

The CDR3 here is CASSPRENTEAFF. In DNA, the CDR3 is TGTGCCAGCAGCCCCAGGGAAAACACTGAAGCTTTCTTT. The J gene is TRBJ1-1, the V gene TRBV7-3; tentative D call: TRBD1 (5 bases). CDR3 length equals 13 residues. Per the germline V gene, CDR1 is SGHTA and CDR2 is FQGTGA. V gave up 5 bases and J gave up 2 bases, with 9 bases separating them.

The chain employs TRBV4-3 and TRBJ1-2; unclear D gene. CDR1 is LGHNA, CDR2 YSLEER, per germline. The CDR3 is 14 residues long. With 0 bases removed from V and 4 bases from J, the gap between germline ends came to 9 bases. Here the CDR3 reads CASSQDLAGYGYTF. Here the CDR3 DNA reads TGCGCCAGCAGCCAAGATTTGGCAGGCTATGGCTACACCTTC.